This entry is about one T cell receptor (beta chain). The antigen is not known. This specimen comes from a study of graft-versus-host responses after intestinal transplantation. Germline V gene data show CDR1 as MGHRA and CDR2 as YSYEKL. There are 15 residues in the CDR3. The V end lost 2 bases, the J end lost 4 bases, and 12 bases lay between the germline ends. General study points: Early after transplant, HvG declines were associated with peak levels of circulating GvH clones. The study found high graft-versus-host to host-versus-graft clonal ratios in allografts of patients with graft-donor T cell macrochimerism. Recipient bone marrow held GvH clones, some seen earlier in ileum or blood.

Profiling relied on immunoSEQ multiplex PCR, and the TCRdb table lists in-frame clones only, not all of them. The sample includes roughly 80,000 clones, around 90% seen only once; the top ten take under 9.5%. This receptor was identified in a human donor who was the organ donor for an intestinal transplant. The rearrangement joins TRBV4-1 to TRBJ2-1, with a tentative D call TRBD2 (6 bases). Sequences were derived from unstimulated CD8+ T cells sorted from spleen or lymph node cells, sampled before transplant. CDR3 nucleotide sequence: TGCGCCAGCAGCCAATTCCGGGGGTCTTACAATGAGCAGTTCTTC. It codes for CASSQFRGSYNEQFF.